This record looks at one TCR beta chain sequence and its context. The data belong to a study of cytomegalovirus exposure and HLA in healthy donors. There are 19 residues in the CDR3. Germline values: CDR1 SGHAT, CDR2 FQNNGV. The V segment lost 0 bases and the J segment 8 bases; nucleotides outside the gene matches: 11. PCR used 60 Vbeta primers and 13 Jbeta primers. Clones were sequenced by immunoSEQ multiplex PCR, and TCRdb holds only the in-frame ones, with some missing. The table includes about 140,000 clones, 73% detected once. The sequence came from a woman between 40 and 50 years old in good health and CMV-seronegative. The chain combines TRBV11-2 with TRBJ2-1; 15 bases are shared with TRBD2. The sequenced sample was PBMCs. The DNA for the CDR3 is TGTGCCAGCAGCTTAGAGTTCGGGACTAGCGGGGGGCCCGGGGATGAGCAGTTCTTC. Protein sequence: CASSLEFGTSGGPGDEQFF.